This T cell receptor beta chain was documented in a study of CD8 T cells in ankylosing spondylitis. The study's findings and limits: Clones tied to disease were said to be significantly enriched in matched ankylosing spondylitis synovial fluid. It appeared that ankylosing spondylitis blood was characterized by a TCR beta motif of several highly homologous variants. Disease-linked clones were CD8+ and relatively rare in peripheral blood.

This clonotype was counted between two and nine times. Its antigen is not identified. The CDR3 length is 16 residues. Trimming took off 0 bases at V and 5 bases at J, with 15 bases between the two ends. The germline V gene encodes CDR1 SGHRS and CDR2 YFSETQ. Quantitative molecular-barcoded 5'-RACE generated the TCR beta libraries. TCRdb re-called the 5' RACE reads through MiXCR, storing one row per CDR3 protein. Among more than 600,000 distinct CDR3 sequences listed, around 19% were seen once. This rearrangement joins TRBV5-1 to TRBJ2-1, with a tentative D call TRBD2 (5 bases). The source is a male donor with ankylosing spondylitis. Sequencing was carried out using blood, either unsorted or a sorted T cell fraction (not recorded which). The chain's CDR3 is CASSLGRAVAHNEQFF. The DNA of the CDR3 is TGCGCCAGCAGCTTGGGTAGAGCGGTAGCTCACAATGAGCAGTTCTTC. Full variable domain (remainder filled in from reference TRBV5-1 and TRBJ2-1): KAGVTQTPRYLIKTRGQQVTLSCSPISGHRSVSWYQQTPGQGLQFLFEYFSETQRNKGNFPGRFSGRQFSNSRSEMNVSTLELGDSALYLCASSLGRAVAHNEQFFGPGTRLTVL.